The 5 T cell receptor beta chains in this list originate from one sample, sequenced in a study of blood T cell repertoires in COVID-19. TCRdb's table, derived via immunoSEQ multiplex PCR, lists solely in-frame clones and lacks some. The sample includes roughly 260,000 clones, roughly 84% of them seen just once. Material for sequencing was peripheral blood. The receptors here all came from a woman aged 18-29 years with acute or convalescent COVID-19.

This clone was detected once. The chain links TRBV30 to TRBJ1-3; 12 bases line up with TRBD1. The germline V gene encodes CDR1 GTSNPN and CDR2 SVGIG (reference sequence). Trimming cost V 4 bases and J 2 bases; bases outside gene matches: 6. The CDR3 consists of 16 residues. This CDR3 reads CAWTTGTGGPGNTIYF. CDR3 DNA sequence: TGTGCCTGGACCACCGGGACAGGGGGCCCTGGAAACACCATATATTTT.

Written as DNA, the CDR3 is TGTGCCAGCAGCCATTTCCATAACTTGGTAGCGGATTCCTACGAGCAGTACTTC. Translation: CASSHFHNLVADSYEQYF. V usage is TRBV3-1 (or the pseudogene TRBV3-2) and J usage is TRBJ2-7; D possibly corresponds to TRBD2 (6 bases). Germline V gene data show CDR1 as LGHDT and CDR2 as YNNKEL (reference sequence). Trimming took off 3 bases at V and 1 base at J, with 22 bases between the two ends. The CDR3 totals 18 residues.

The chain joins TRBV13 to TRBJ2-5; TRBD1 aligns across 11 bases. This CDR3 comprises 16 residues. Germline values: CDR1 PRHDT, CDR2 FYEKMQ (reference sequence). The V and J ends lost 5 bases and 4 bases, in that order; junction bases with no gene match: 9. As DNA, the CDR3 is TGTGCCAGCAGCGCTACGGGACAGGGGGTAGGAGAGACCCAGTACTTC. It specifies CASSATGQGVGETQYF.

The rearrangement joins TRBV6-1 to TRBJ2-1; D may be TRBD2 (5 bases). From germline, CDR1 is MNHNS and CDR2 SASEGT. The V end was cut by 1 base, the J end by 8 bases, with 15 bases between. The CDR3 spans 15 residues. The CDR3 spells CASSEVDRLLDEQFF. As DNA, the CDR3 is TGTGCCAGCAGTGAAGTTGATAGACTATTGGATGAGCAGTTCTTC.

The rearrangement joins TRBV30 to TRBJ1-1; a possible D gene is TRBD1 (5 bases). The V and J ends lost 2 bases and 6 bases respectively, with 13 bases between them. The CDR3 runs 13 residues. CDR1 is GTSNPN and CDR2 is SVGIG in the germline V gene (reference sequence). The CDR3 is CAWSPTGRAEAFF. The CDR3 DNA is TGTGCCTGGAGTCCCACAGGTCGGGCTGAAGCTTTCTTT. Full variable domain (remainder filled in from reference TRBV30 and TRBJ1-1): SQTIHQWPATLVQPVGSPLSLECTVEGTSNPNLYWYRQAAGRGLQLLFYSVGIGQISSEVPQNLSASRPQDRQFILSSKKLLLSDSGFYLCAWSPTGRAEAFFGQGTRLTVV.